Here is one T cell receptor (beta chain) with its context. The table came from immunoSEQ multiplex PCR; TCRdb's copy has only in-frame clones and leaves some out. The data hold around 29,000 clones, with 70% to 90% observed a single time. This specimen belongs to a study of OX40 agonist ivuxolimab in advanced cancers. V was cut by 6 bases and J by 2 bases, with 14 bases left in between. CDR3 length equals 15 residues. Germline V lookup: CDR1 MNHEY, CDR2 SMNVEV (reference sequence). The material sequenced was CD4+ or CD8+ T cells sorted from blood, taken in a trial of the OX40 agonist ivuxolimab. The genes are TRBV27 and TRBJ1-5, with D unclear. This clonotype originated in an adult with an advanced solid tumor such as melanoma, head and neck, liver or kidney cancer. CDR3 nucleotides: TGTGCCAGCAGCTTCGGGCCCCCAGGCAATCAGCCCCAGCATTTT. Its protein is CASSFGPPGNQPQHF.